This entry features one T cell receptor (beta chain) sequence. Its target antigen remains unknown. No qualities accompany the bases; no much larger clone lies one base away. The sample belongs to a study of T cell responses to AZD1222 COVID-19 vaccine (dated by TCRdb to about 2021). As for the study more broadly: A total of around 240 trial participants underwent TCR sequencing, of whom about 210 had received two doses of AZD1222 and 26 had received two doses of the MenACWY control vaccine. Trial participants were enrolled by age into subgroups of 18-55, 56-69 and 70-plus years, and around 140, 26 and 57 TCR-sequenced participants, respectively, were included in these subgroups. Results and caveats for the whole study, not just this receptor: Because no samples from the day 14 peak response were available, repertoires could be characterized only after the peak T cell response. After two AZD1222 doses, both the breadth and the depth of spike-specific TCRs were significantly higher than at day 0 and than in MenACWY recipients. In the small 56-69-year group, the increase in depth fell short of significance, most likely because of low power. The vaccine-associated CD4 TCRs covered the entire spike protein, and the dominant responses fell in regions 160-218 and 743-854. Conclusions about previously exposed vaccinees were limited because only six AZD1222 recipients were SARS-CoV-2 seropositive at baseline. Nearly half of unique spike-specific TCRs reportedly recognized epitopes outside regions mutated in the B.1.351 and B.1.1.7 variants. Participants were mostly white British and included more females than males, and it was suggested by the authors that clonal diversity may have been underestimated.

This sample's time point label indicates: about 28 days (+/-7) after the second vaccine dose. AZD1222 recipients whose second dose came at about 4 weeks and those whose second dose came at about 12 weeks were combined into one group, since spike-specific TCR depth and breadth did not differ between the two schedules. Samples from vaccinated people were obtained from the UK trials COV001 and COV002, which included a single-blind randomized controlled phase 2/3 trial of AZD1222 (ChAdOx1 nCoV-19) in healthy adults. For TCRbeta chain sequencing, PBMC samples from trial participants were taken at day 0 and at day 28 after the second dose. CDR1 and CDR2 (SEHNR, FQNEAQ) derive from the germline V gene (reference sequence). V trim: 2 bases; J trim: 5 bases; unmatched bases: 4. From cysteine to phenylalanine, the CDR3 is 14 amino acids long. Just CDR3 DNA is preserved here, 42 bases in frame from base 1.

The CDR3 regions of human TCRbeta chains were analyzed by immunosequencing. In the original analysis: Repertoire TCRs were checked for matches against a reference library of SARS-CoV-2-specific TCRs that had been generated using the MIRA antigen-specificity platform. Breadth meant the fraction of unique TCRs that were SARS-CoV-2-associated, whereas depth meant the fraction of total T cells that were SARS-CoV-2-associated. Using the MIRA data, each spike-specific TCR was assigned both to the spike region to which the TCR was reactive and to a CD4 or CD8 class. Log10-transformed breadth and depth values were compared by one-way ANOVA with Sidak's multiple comparisons tests. TCRdb obtained this table from immuneACCESS and retained in-frame rearrangements with V and J assigned. These tables miss some clones; where compared with another copy, unresolved V genes account for less than half of the shortfall, and the remainder is unexplained. D and trimming were read from the DNA, whereas the V and J calls and clone size are those reported in that table. The sample data list over 50,000 clones, and 89% of these were observed just once. About 14% of the sample belongs to the ten largest clones.

This sequence was found in an adult who received the AZD1222 COVID-19 vaccine. This specimen was peripheral blood, taken 28 days after the second AZD1222 dose. The sequence joins TRBV7-9 to TRBJ2-7; 9 bases in the junction line up with TRBD2. CDR3 sequence: CASSLRVAGDEQYF. The nucleotide sequence is given as TGTGCCAGCAGCTTAAGAGTAGCGGGGGACGAGCAGTACTTC.